The rows below give T cell receptor beta chains drawn from one sample of a study of T-cell memory formation after mild COVID-19. TCRdb re-analysed the 5' RACE reads in MiXCR, keeping a single row per CDR3 protein. The data hold 120,000 to 150,000 distinct CDR3 sequences, with roughly 19% observed a single time. The sequencing sample was made of PBMCs or a T cell subset sorted from them (not recorded which). Every receptor here comes from an adult woman who had mild COVID-19 (a few samples of this study predate the infection). Cell type and time point are not known. Both conserved end residues are part of each CDR3. D genes are given only for firm matches. Clone size is shown for a subset of rows, as once, few, many or a class of expanded clone.

len	d_gene	abundance	j_gene	v_gene	CDR3aa	CDR3nt
14	TRBD2	few	TRBJ2-1	TRBV7-2	CASSLSGGAMGQFF	TGTGCCAGCAGCTTAAGCGGGGGGGCCATGGGGCAGTTCTTC
12	.	many	TRBJ2-7	TRBV18	CASSPQGKEQYF	TGTGCCAGCTCACCACAGGGAAAAGAGCAGTACTTC
14	.	.	TRBJ2-2	TRBV24-1	CATSDSRNTGELFF	TGTGCCACCAGTGATTCAAGGAACACCGGGGAGCTGTTTTTT
15	.	.	TRBJ1-2	TRBV7-2	CASSSSPTRGDGYTF	TGTGCCAGCAGCTCCTCACCAACAAGGGGTGATGGCTACACCTTC
14	.	many	TRBJ2-1	TRBV29-1	CSVVLAATTSEQFF	TGCAGCGTTGTCCTAGCAGCCACAACCAGTGAGCAGTTCTTC
15	TRBD2	.	TRBJ2-1	TRBV20-1	CSALVLAGVIVEQFF	TGCAGTGCTCTTGTACTAGCGGGAGTAATAGTTGAGCAGTTCTTC
15	.	.	TRBJ2-1	TRBV7-2	CASSLVGGQSNEQFF	TGTGCCAGCAGCTTGGTCGGGGGGCAAAGCAATGAGCAGTTCTTC
14	TRBD2	.	TRBJ2-3	TRBV29-1	CSGGLAGVTDTQYF	TGCAGCGGAGGACTAGCGGGCGTCACAGATACGCAGTATTTT
15	TRBD2	.	TRBJ2-3	TRBV18	CASSPGLAATDTQYF	TGTGCCAGCTCACCAGGTCTAGCGGCCACAGATACGCAGTATTTT
15	TRBD1	.	TRBJ2-3	TRBV29-1	CSAIPGQGGTDTQYF	TGCAGCGCTATCCCGGGACAGGGGGGCACAGATACGCAGTATTTT
13	TRBD1	many	TRBJ1-2	TRBV12-3/TRBV12-4	CASRGGTDYGYTF	TGTGCCAGCAGGGGGGGGACAGACTATGGCTACACCTTC
13	.	few	TRBJ1-2	TRBV19	CASRGQGRYGYTF	TGTGCCAGTAGGGGGCAGGGGCGCTATGGCTACACCTTC
13	.	.	TRBJ2-3	TRBV29-1	CSVEDGGSDTQYF	TGCAGCGTTGAAGATGGGGGCTCGGATACGCAGTATTTT
15	.	.	TRBJ2-2	TRBV5-1	CASSGGQYGTGELFF	TGCGCCAGCAGCGGCGGACAGTATGGCACCGGGGAGCTGTTTTTT
14	.	few	TRBJ2-7	TRBV6-5	CASSYQGGPYEQYF	TGTGCCAGCAGTTATCAGGGTGGCCCGTACGAGCAGTACTTC
16	.	few	TRBJ2-7	TRBV5-1	CASSHGQISHSYEQYF	TGCGCCAGCAGCCATGGACAGATTTCCCACTCCTACGAGCAGTACTTC
14	.	.	TRBJ2-5	TRBV7-2	CASSLDPGVETQYF	TGTGCCAGCAGCTTAGATCCAGGGGTGGAGACCCAGTACTTC
15	TRBD2	.	TRBJ2-7	TRBV18	CASSPPTGGTYEQYF	TGTGCCAGCTCCCCACCGACGGGAGGGACCTACGAGCAGTACTTC
16	TRBD1	few	TRBJ2-4	TRBV10-3	CAISDEGARAKNIQYF	TGTGCCATCAGTGATGAGGGGGCAAGGGCCAAAAACATTCAGTACTTC
15	TRBD1	.	TRBJ1-5	TRBV6-6	CASSYRQGENQPQHF	TGTGCCAGCAGTTACAGACAGGGGGAGAATCAGCCCCAGCATTTT
16	TRBD1	few	TRBJ2-2	TRBV7-2	CASSVEGQGHTGELFF	TGTGCCAGCAGCGTAGAGGGACAGGGTCACACCGGGGAGCTGTTTTTT
15	.	.	TRBJ2-7	TRBV18	CASSPPRTESYEQYF	TGTGCCAGCTCACCACCTAGGACCGAGTCCTACGAGCAGTACTTC
14	TRBD1	few	TRBJ2-5	TRBV7-7	CASSRTGVGETQYF	TGTGCTAGTAGCCGGACAGGGGTCGGAGAGACCCAGTACTTC